A single sample gave rise to the 9 T cell receptor beta chains below, sequenced in a study of T-cell reconstitution after alpha-beta-depleted transplantation in children. TCRbeta library preparation incorporated unique molecular identifiers. From the PCR reads, TCRdb called clonotypes with MiXCR, one entry per CDR3 protein. The table records hundreds of thousands of distinct CDR3 sequences, approximately 8.4% of them present only once. Sequences were derived from PBMCs, mostly from graft donor cells, sampled 360 days after TCRalphabeta/CD19-depleted stem cell transplant. Source of these receptors: a male patient aged 2-15 years who had a stem cell transplant for acute myeloid leukemia, so the T cells may come from the graft donor.

The sample holds many counts of this clonotype. The V gene is TRBV20-1, the J gene TRBJ2-7; D not resolved. Germline assignment: CDR1 DFQATT and CDR2 SNEGSKA (reference sequence). The CDR3 runs to 11 residues. Trimming pared 3 bases from V and 5 bases from J, leaving 8 bases between. The CDR3 is CSASQYHEQYF. In DNA, the CDR3 is TGCAGTGCTAGCCAGTACCACGAGCAGTACTTC.

A remark on this clonotype: A much larger clone lies a single base off, so this may be a read error. CDR3 region: CASSSSGLSYEQYF. The CDR3, as DNA: TGTGCCAGCAGCTCTAGCGGACTCTCCTACGAGCAGTACTTC. This chain uses TRBV9 with TRBJ2-7; 7 bases fit TRBD2. Germline V gene data show CDR1 as SGDLS and CDR2 as YYNGEE. With 4 bases clipped from V and 0 bases from J, the junction kept 4 bases outside the gene matches. This CDR3 is built from 14 residues.

This clonotype was detected many times. The chain employs TRBV12-3 or TRBV12-4 and TRBJ2-4; D gene ambiguous. This CDR3 region has 13 residues. V was shortened by 3 bases and J by 0 bases, with 3 bases between the two germline ends. The CDR3 coding sequence is TGTGCCAGCAGTTTTCTAGCCAAAAACATTCAGTACTTC. Translation: CASSFLAKNIQYF.

This clonotype was seen ten or more times. The chain employs TRBV5-1 and TRBJ1-1; no clear D. The CDR3 runs 13 residues. The V end lost 5 bases, the J end lost 0 bases, and 8 bases lay between the germline ends. Germline CDR1 reads SGHRS; CDR2 reads YFSETQ. CDR3 sequence: CASSSDMNTEAFF. As DNA, the CDR3 is TGCGCCAGCAGTTCCGACATGAACACTGAAGCTTTCTTT.

This clonotype was seen ten or more times. The rearrangement joins TRBV12-3 or TRBV12-4 to TRBJ2-1; 9 bases are shared with TRBD2. Trimming at V came to 5 bases and at J to 3 bases, leaving 8 bases not matched to a gene. This CDR3 region has 16 residues. The CDR3 here is CASSGLAGGIYNEQFF. Here the CDR3 DNA reads TGTGCCAGCAGTGGACTCGCGGGGGGGATCTACAATGAGCAGTTCTTC.

This clonotype was seen ten or more times. The rearrangement joins TRBV4-3 to TRBJ2-7; unclear D gene. Germline values: CDR1 LGHNA, CDR2 YSLEER. The V and J ends lost 4 bases and 0 bases respectively, with 10 bases between them. There are 14 residues in the CDR3. The CDR3 bases are TGCGCCAGCAGCCTCGACTTAAGCTCCTACGAGCAGTACTTC. Translating gives CASSLDLSSYEQYF.

The chain uses TRBV7-3 and TRBJ2-1; the D call may be TRBD1 or TRBD2 (5 bases each). V lost 5 bases, J lost 6 bases, and 17 bases lay in between. This CDR3 is 15 amino acids long. Germline values: CDR1 SGHTA, CDR2 FQGTGA. The CDR3 nucleotides are TGTGCCAGCAGCATACAGGCGGGTTACCGCAATGAGCAGTTCTTC. Translating gives CASSIQAGYRNEQFF.

This clonotype was detected a few times. The chain is built from TRBV4-1 and TRBJ1-2, with D unresolved. This CDR3 spans 19 amino acids. Germline CDR1 reads MGHRA; CDR2 reads YSYEKL. Deletions cut 0 bases from V and 4 bases from J, with 24 bases between. In nucleotides, the CDR3 is TGCGCCAGCAGCCAAGAGAGGGCGGTACAGTCATTAGGTCTCTATGGCTACACCTTC. Translating gives CASSQERAVQSLGLYGYTF.

Points on this clonotype: This may be a read error, as it is one base from a much larger clone. This CDR3 fails to terminate in the conserved phenylalanine or tryptophan, so it likely reflects a read error. This chain joins TRBV5-5 and TRBJ1-1; the D gene is possibly TRBD1 (5 bases). V lost 7 bases to trimming and J lost 0 bases, with 7 bases between them. CDR1 and CDR2 from the germline V gene are SGHKS and YYEKEE (reference sequence). The CDR3 spans 12 residues. This CDR3 is CASGTVNTEAFL. DNA of the CDR3: TGTGCCAGCGGGACGGTGAACACTGAAGCTTTCTTA.